The clone carrying this TCR beta chain was counted between two and nine times. The antigen remains undetermined. The authors ran a second PCR of 7 to 11 cycles using a sample-barcoded 5' primer and a J-beta primer mix. Tagging of each cDNA molecule was performed by a template-switch adaptor with 12 random nucleotides. TCRdb itself ran the 5' RACE reads through MiXCR, one entry per CDR3 protein. The table lists around 650,000 distinct CDR3 sequences, approximately 31% of them singletons. Trimming removed 3 bases at V and 0 bases at J, with 12 bases between. Germline CDR1 DFQATT, CDR2 SNEGSKA (reference sequence). The CDR3 sequence is 15 residues long. The sample providers were healthy Caucasian people from Russia, aged roughly 6 to 95. This record comes from a study of blood T cells in healthy people across ages. Findings and limits, study-wide: Measured against age, TCR beta diversity per million T cells decreased in a roughly linear manner.

This sequence was found in a woman older than 75 in good health. The chain uses TRBV20-1 and TRBJ1-5, with D possibly matching TRBD1 (5 bases). Sequenced sample: blood. The CDR3 protein is CSASPGTPSNQPQHF. CDR3 bases: TGCAGTGCTAGTCCCGGGACTCCTAGCAATCAGCCCCAGCATTTT.